This TCR beta chain appears in the sequencing data of a study of T cell responses to AZD1222 COVID-19 vaccine. Study as a whole: Second-dose intervals near 4 or 12 weeks were combined.

TCRdb keeps only in-frame clones here, not all; method: immunoSEQ multiplex PCR. The table includes 70,000 to 90,000 clones, around 73% detected once. Findings and caveats of the study: Reportedly, close to half of spike-specific TCRs are directed against unmutated variant regions. The donor group comprised mostly white British people and more females; the analysis possibly underestimated clonal diversity. At baseline, seropositivity was found in only six or seven AZD1222 recipients.

For this clone: The antigen remains unidentified.

V shed 2 bases, J shed 5 bases, and the junction held 6 bases outside the gene matches. There are 15 residues in the CDR3. Germline lookup yields CDR1 KGHSH and CDR2 LQKENI. Here the sequenced sample was peripheral blood, taken on day 0 of AZD1222 vaccination. The V gene is TRBV18, the J gene TRBJ2-7; TRBD2 aligns across 10 bases. The clonotype originates from an adult in good health. CDR3 sequence (DNA): TGTGCCAGCTCACCATCCTCCGGGACTAGCGACGAGCAGTACTTC. Translated, it gives CASSPSSGTSDEQYF.